This passage covers 26 T cell receptor beta chains from one sample sequenced in a study of graft-versus-host responses after intestinal transplantation. The method was immunoSEQ multiplex PCR; TCRdb's version includes in-frame clones alone and lacks a portion of them. The profile shows about 46,000 clones, 90% to 95% of them singletons. Here the sequenced sample was PBMCs, taken 750 to 800 days after a first intestinal transplant, on the day of a second. These receptors all stem from a human patient who received an intestinal transplant, so some T cells may come from the graft donor.

The rearrangement uses TRBV19 and TRBJ1-5; D is ambiguous. Germline loops: CDR1 LNHDA, CDR2 SQIVND (reference sequence). This CDR3 is 15 amino acids long. The V and J ends lost 3 bases and 0 bases respectively, with 9 bases between them. The CDR3 here is CASSISEYSNQPQHF. The CDR3 DNA is TGTGCCAGTAGTATCTCCGAATATAGCAATCAGCCCCAGCATTTT.

The chain recombines TRBV7-3 with TRBJ1-2; D is unclear. The CDR3 runs 13 residues. V was shortened by 0 bases and J by 6 bases, with 8 bases between the two germline ends. In germline, CDR1 is SGHTA, CDR2 FQGTGA. The CDR3 protein is CASSLTLQDGYTF. CDR3 nucleotides: TGTGCCAGCAGCTTAACGTTGCAGGATGGCTACACCTTC.

The chain is built from TRBV11-1 and TRBJ2-7; D remains ambiguous. This CDR3 is built from 12 residues. Germline V lookup: CDR1 SGHAT, CDR2 FQDESV (reference sequence). The germline V and J ends were trimmed by 1 base and 4 bases, with 5 bases remaining between them. The chain's CDR3 is CASSLDRYEQYF. The CDR3, as DNA: TGTGCCAGCAGCTTAGACCGTTACGAGCAGTACTTC.

The CDR3 protein is CASSPYFDGIYGYTF. The CDR3 coding sequence is TGTGCCAGCAGTCCCTACTTTGACGGGATCTATGGCTACACCTTC. J is TRBJ1-2 and V is TRBV6-5; D gene ambiguous. Trimming took 5 bases from V and 4 from J, leaving 17 bases between them. The CDR3 totals 15 residues. The germline CDR1 and CDR2 sequences are MNHEY and SVGAGI.

The chain links TRBV7-9 to TRBJ2-7; D perhaps matches TRBD1 (6 bases). The V end was cut by 0 bases, the J end by 5 bases, with 14 bases between. The CDR3 loop spans 15 amino acids. CDR1 is SEHNR and CDR2 is FQNEAQ in the germline V gene (reference sequence). DNA of the CDR3: TGTGCCAGCAGCTTAGCGGGGGCCCGGGCTCACGAGCAGTACTTC. Protein: CASSLAGARAHEQYF.

This clone was detected once. The J gene is TRBJ2-2, the V gene TRBV5-1; 11 bases agree with TRBD2. Losses at the gene ends were 4 bases for V and 2 bases for J; bases not matched to a gene: 4. The CDR3 runs 16 residues. The germline CDR1 and CDR2 sequences are SGHRS and YFSETQ. In DNA, the CDR3 is TGCGCCAGCAGCGTAGCGGGAGGGCCTAACACCGGGGAGCTGTTTTTT. Residues: CASSVAGGPNTGELFF.

The genes are TRBV11-2 and TRBJ1-2, with 10 bases lining up with TRBD1. The CDR3 is 17 amino acids. Per germline, CDR1 SGHAT and CDR2 FQNNGV. Trimming took 1 base from V and 3 from J; bases not matched to a gene: 8. The CDR3 DNA reads as TGTGCCAGCAGCTTAGCGACAGGGGGCCGGCGGGACTATGGCTACACCTTC. This codes for CASSLATGGRRDYGYTF.

The chain is built from TRBV5-1 and TRBJ1-3, with TRBD1 matching over 9 bases. The germline CDR1 and CDR2 sequences are SGHRS and YFSETQ. V shed 0 bases and J 0 bases; nucleotides not matched to a gene: 4. The CDR3 consists of 17 residues. The DNA for the CDR3 is TGCGCCAGCAGCTTGGAACAGGGGGCCTACTCTGGAAACACCATATATTTT. It yields the protein CASSLEQGAYSGNTIYF.

V and J are TRBV2 and TRBJ1-5; D remains ambiguous. The ends were cut back, 5 bases at V and 4 bases at J, with 15 bases in the middle. The CDR3 spans 15 residues. CDR1 and CDR2 from the germline V gene are SNHLY and FYNNEI. CDR3 residues: CASSKFDGGNQPQHF. The CDR3 region has the DNA TGTGCCAGCAGTAAATTTGACGGAGGAAATCAGCCCCAGCATTTT. The complete variable domain, with remaining parts taken from reference TRBV2 and TRBJ1-5, reads EPEVTQTPSHQVTQMGQEVILRCVPISNHLYFYWYRQILGQKVEFLVSFYNNEISEKSEIFDDQFSVERPDGSNFTLKIRSTKLEDSAMYFCASSKFDGGNQPQHFGDGTRLSIL.

The rearrangement uses TRBV4-2 and TRBJ2-2; 12 bases fit TRBD2. The germline V gene has CDR1 LGHNA and CDR2 YNFKEQ. The CDR3 consists of 19 residues. With V trimmed by 1 base and J by 1 base, 7 bases remained unmatched. Here the CDR3 reads CASSQGTSGIQRNTGELFF. The CDR3 DNA sequence: TGTGCCAGCAGCCAAGGGACTAGCGGGATTCAGAGGAACACCGGGGAGCTGTTTTTT.

The chain recombines TRBV7-3 with TRBJ2-1; D gene unclear. V lost 4 bases, J lost 6 bases, and 7 bases lay in between. Germline assignment: CDR1 SGHTA and CDR2 FQGTGA. The CDR3 extends over 12 amino acids. CDR3 in amino acids: CASSSGSNEQFF. In nucleotides, the CDR3 is TGTGCCAGCAGCTCCGGAAGCAATGAGCAGTTCTTC.

The rearrangement links TRBV7-8 to TRBJ2-1, with TRBD1 matching 8 bases. CDR3 length equals 15 residues. V lost 1 base and J lost 7; bases outside the gene matches: 6. The V gene's germline CDR1 is SGHVS and CDR2 FQNEAQ. CDR3 sequence reads: CASSLEIDRGNEQFF. The CDR3 region has the DNA TGTGCCAGCAGCTTAGAGATCGACAGGGGAAATGAGCAGTTCTTC.

The chain combines TRBV11-3 with TRBJ2-5, with D maybe TRBD2 (6 bases). The CDR3 has 14 residues. Trimming shortened V by 5 bases and J by 4 bases, and 14 bases separated the two germline ends. Germline values: CDR1 SGHNT, CDR2 YENEEA. The CDR3 is CASSLSGTSETQYF. The CDR3 region has the DNA TGTGCCAGCAGCCTATCCGGGACTTCAGAGACCCAGTACTTC.

The CDR3 is CASSFIGELAGDRPQFF. For the CDR3, the DNA is TGTGCCAGCAGTTTCATCGGGGAACTAGCGGGGGACCGCCCCCAGTTCTTC. The rearrangement links TRBV27 to TRBJ2-1; 11 bases map to TRBD2. Trimming at V came to 3 bases and at J to 13 bases, leaving 17 bases not matched to a gene. The CDR3 runs to 17 residues. Germline V lookup: CDR1 MNHEY, CDR2 SMNVEV (reference sequence).

This clone was picked up one time. The chain combines TRBV2 with TRBJ2-7, with 7 nucleotides matching TRBD1. Germline values: CDR1 SNHLY, CDR2 FYNNEI. The ends lost 6 bases at V and 3 bases at J; junction bases unmatched: 23. The CDR3 is 19 residues long. The CDR3 DNA reads as TGTGCCAGCAGGCAGAATACAATTCAGACCGGGACAGAGATCTACGAGCAGTACTTC. This encodes CASRQNTIQTGTEIYEQYF. The variable domain in full, completed from reference TRBV2 and TRBJ2-7, reads EPEVTQTPSHQVTQMGQEVILRCVPISNHLYFYWYRQILGQKVEFLVSFYNNEISEKSEIFDDQFSVERPDGSNFTLKIRSTKLEDSAMYFCASRQNTIQTGTEIYEQYFGPGTRLTVT.

V usage is TRBV19 and J usage is TRBJ2-2; a possible D gene is TRBD1 (6 bases). The length of the CDR3 is 14 residues. Germline V CDR1 and CDR2: LNHDA, SQIVND (reference sequence). V dropped 10 bases and J dropped 4 bases, with 16 bases sitting between them. The CDR3 DNA sequence: TGTGCCACCAGGCAGGGGTCCAGCACCGGGGAGCTGTTTTTT. Translated, it gives CATRQGSSTGELFF. Using reference TRBV19 and TRBJ2-2 for the parts outside the CDR3, the full variable domain is DGGITQSPKYLFRKEGQNVTLSCEQNLNHDAMYWYRQDPGQGLRLIYYSQIVNDFQKGDIAEGYSVSREKKESFPLTVTSAQKNPTAFYLCATRQGSSTGELFFGEGSRLTVL.

V and J are TRBV27 and TRBJ2-7; D is unresolved. The length of the CDR3 is 12 residues. Germline CDR1 and CDR2: MNHEY and SMNVEV (reference sequence). The V and J ends lost 0 bases and 4 bases respectively, with 4 bases between them. CDR3: CASSLSGYEQYF. Here the CDR3 DNA reads TGTGCCAGCAGTTTATCTGGGTACGAGCAGTACTTC.

The chain couples TRBV5-8 to TRBJ2-7; 8 bases fit TRBD1. CDR1 and CDR2 from the germline V gene are SGHTS and YDEGEE. This CDR3 is built from 12 residues. V lost 9 bases and J lost 7; bases outside the gene matches: 9. CDR3: CATTQGAGEQYF. The CDR3 DNA reads as TGTGCCACCACCCAGGGGGCTGGTGAGCAGTACTTC.

The rearrangement uses TRBV28 and TRBJ2-3; D is unclear. CDR3 size: 12 residues. V shed 4 bases and J shed 6 bases, with 8 bases lying between them. The V gene's germline CDR1 is MDHEN and CDR2 SYDVKM. CDR3 nucleotides: TGTGCCAGCAGTTCCTCCGTCGATACGCAGTATTTT. Translating it yields CASSSSVDTQYF.

This chain connects TRBV30 to TRBJ1-5, with D perhaps TRBD1 (6 bases). V lost 4 bases, J lost 4 bases, and 14 bases lay in between. Germline CDR1 GTSNPN, CDR2 SVGIG (reference sequence). This CDR3 region has 14 residues. The CDR3 here is CAWMKQGLNQPQHF. In nucleotides, the CDR3 is TGTGCCTGGATGAAACAGGGATTAAATCAGCCCCAGCATTTT. Combining the CDR3 with reference TRBV30 and TRBJ1-5 gives the whole variable domain SQTIHQWPATLVQPVGSPLSLECTVEGTSNPNLYWYRQAAGRGLQLLFYSVGIGQISSEVPQNLSASRPQDRQFILSSKKLLLSDSGFYLCAWMKQGLNQPQHFGDGTRLSIL.

The sample holds a few counts of this clone. The chain uses TRBV28 and TRBJ2-7; 8 nucleotides line up with TRBD2. V lost 2 bases and J lost 7; bases outside the gene matches: 4. The CDR3 extends over 13 amino acids. The V gene's germline CDR1 is MDHEN and CDR2 SYDVKM. For the CDR3, the DNA is TGTGCCAGCAGTTTAACGGGGGGGAGGGAGCAGTACTTC. Amino acid sequence: CASSLTGGREQYF.

Details on this clone: One end of the junction does not line up with germline, which may come from a read error. The sample holds other DNA sequences that translate to the same CDR3. This rearrangement joins TRBV6-5 to TRBJ2-7, with D perhaps TRBD1 (5 bases). The CDR3 length is 13 residues. The V gene's germline CDR1 is MNHEY and CDR2 SVGAGI. In DNA form, the CDR3 reads TGTGCCAGCAGCCTAGGGGCAGCCTACGGGCAGTACTTC. Protein: CASSLGAAYGQYF.

The genes are TRBV5-1 and TRBJ1-1; 7 positions match TRBD1. This CDR3 comprises 14 residues. The V and J ends lost 4 bases and 1 base, in that order; junction bases with no gene match: 4. Germline loops: CDR1 SGHRS, CDR2 YFSETQ. This CDR3 reads CASSPRTGNTEAFF. The CDR3 DNA reads as TGCGCCAGCAGCCCTCGGACAGGGAACACTGAAGCTTTCTTT.

J is TRBJ2-5 and V is TRBV5-6, with no clear D. Trimming left V 2 bases short and J 2 bases short, with 4 bases between. The CDR3 runs to 12 residues. Germline V gene lookup returns CDR1 SGHDT and CDR2 YYEEEE. CDR3 sequence reads: CASSFFQETQYF. The CDR3 nucleotides read TGTGCCAGCAGCTTTTTTCAAGAGACCCAGTACTTC.

V usage is TRBV29-1 and J usage is TRBJ2-1, with 7 nucleotides matching TRBD2. Germline V gene lookup returns CDR1 SQVTM and CDR2 ANQGSEA. This CDR3 is 14 amino acids long. The ends lost 2 bases at V and 5 bases at J; junction bases unmatched: 6. The CDR3 is CSVEKTSIHNEQFF. In DNA, the CDR3 is TGCAGCGTTGAAAAGACTAGCATTCACAATGAGCAGTTCTTC.

The genes are TRBV25-1 and TRBJ2-1, with 8 nucleotides matching TRBD1. The CDR3 has 15 residues. V was pared by 8 bases and J by 4 bases, with 10 bases of the junction left unmatched. Germline V gene data show CDR1 as MGHDK and CDR2 as SYGVNS. DNA for the CDR3: TGTGCCAGCGAGGACGGACAGGGAACTTACAATGAGCAGTTCTTC. Translation gives CASEDGQGTYNEQFF.